These 21 T cell receptor beta chains were all obtained from the same sample, sequenced in a study of cytomegalovirus exposure and HLA in healthy donors. Measured with immunoSEQ multiplex PCR; TCRdb has only the in-frame clones, and not every one. This sample has a few hundred thousand clones, with 90% found just once. The sample consisted of PBMCs. The receptors come from a woman between 25 and 40 years old in good health and CMV-seronegative.

This clone was detected only a few times. V is TRBV7-9 and J is TRBJ2-7, with a tentative D call TRBD2 (7 bases). Trimming stripped 4 bases from V and 4 bases from J, with 20 bases between. Germline V gene lookup returns CDR1 SEHNR and CDR2 FQNEAQ (reference sequence). The CDR3 is 16 amino acids. The CDR3, as DNA: TGTGCCAGCAGCTCATCCGCTCCGGGGAGGGGGTACGAGCAGTACTTC. Its protein is CASSSSAPGRGYEQYF.

V gene TRBV5-5 combines with J gene TRBJ2-4; D uncertain. The CDR3 totals 12 residues. The ends were cut back, 6 bases at V and 6 bases at J, with 10 bases in the middle. The germline V gene has CDR1 SGHKS and CDR2 YYEKEE (reference sequence). The CDR3 region is CASTDTVNIQYF. The CDR3 coding sequence is TGTGCCAGCACCGACACCGTAAACATTCAGTACTTC.

J is TRBJ1-5 and V is TRBV28, with a weak D call TRBD1 (5 bases). The CDR3 totals 13 residues. The germline V gene encodes CDR1 MDHEN and CDR2 SYDVKM. V lost 2 bases and J lost 4, with 6 bases in between. CDR3 loop: CASSLAGNQPQHF. The DNA of the CDR3 is TGTGCCAGCAGTTTAGCAGGGAATCAGCCCCAGCATTTT.

The gene calls are TRBV29-1 and TRBJ1-4; D is perhaps TRBD1 (6 bases). CDR1 and CDR2 (germline): SQVTM, ANQGSEA. This CDR3 comprises 13 residues. V was clipped by 5 bases and J by 4 bases, with 11 bases between them. CDR3 in amino acids: CSVPDRFNEKLFF. The CDR3 nucleotides read TGCAGCGTTCCAGACAGGTTTAATGAAAAACTGTTTTTT.

This clone appeared a single time. Its ends do not fully match the called genes, so a read error is possible. The rearrangement links TRBV7-2 to TRBJ2-2; 11 positions match TRBD2. CDR3 length: 15 amino acids. CDR1 is SGHTA and CDR2 is FQGNSA in the germline V gene. The CDR3 reads CASSVAGGPDGELFF. CDR3 nucleotide sequence: TGTGCCAGCAGCGTAGCGGGAGGGCCTGACGGGGAGCTGTTTTTT.

This rearrangement joins TRBV4-1 to TRBJ2-1, with 9 bases matching TRBD1. V shed 0 bases, J shed 2 bases, and the junction held 5 bases outside the gene matches. CDR3 size: 17 residues. Germline V gene data show CDR1 as MGHRA and CDR2 as YSYEKL. The CDR3 spells CASSQEPGTGTYNEQFF. In DNA, the CDR3 is TGCGCCAGCAGCCAAGAACCAGGGACAGGGACCTACAATGAGCAGTTCTTC.

V and J are TRBV27 and TRBJ2-7; the match to TRBD1 covers 11 bases. Germline CDR1 and CDR2: MNHEY and SMNVEV (reference sequence). The trim removed 10 bases at V and 8 bases at J, leaving 10 bases unmatched. The CDR3 spans 13 residues. The CDR3 protein is CANPLGTGGKQYF. The CDR3 DNA sequence: TGTGCCAACCCGCTCGGGACAGGGGGTAAGCAGTACTTC.

The chain recombines TRBV18 with TRBJ2-7; 10 bases line up with TRBD2. CDR3 length: 14 residues. J gave up 4 bases and V 3 bases, and 3 bases lay outside the gene matches. CDR1 KGHSH and CDR2 LQKENI come from the germline V gene. The CDR3 loop is CASSPQGLAYEQYF. The CDR3 DNA sequence: TGTGCCAGCTCACCGCAGGGACTAGCGTACGAGCAGTACTTC.

The genes are TRBV6-5 and TRBJ2-1; TRBD1 matches at 9 bases. Germline CDR1 is MNHEY and CDR2 is SVGAGI. CDR3 length: 14 residues. The V segment lost 5 bases and the J segment 5 bases; nucleotides outside the gene matches: 4. CDR3 loop: CASSPGQGDNEQFF. CDR3 nucleotides: TGTGCCAGCAGTCCGGGACAGGGTGACAATGAGCAGTTCTTC.

This chain connects TRBV13 to TRBJ2-1; D is uncertain. V lost 8 bases and J lost 5, with 13 bases in between. Germline CDR1 reads PRHDT; CDR2 reads FYEKMQ (reference sequence). The CDR3 is 13 amino acids. The CDR3 here is CASCSPYNNEQFF. The CDR3 DNA sequence: TGTGCCAGCTGTAGCCCCTACAACAATGAGCAGTTCTTC. The full variable domain, with the rest looked up from reference TRBV13 and TRBJ2-1, is AAGVIQSPRHLIKEKRETATLKCYPIPRHDTVYWYQQGPGQDPQFLISFYEKMQSDKGSIPDRFSAQQFSDYHSELNMSSLELGDSALYFCASCSPYNNEQFFGPGTRLTVL.

This rearrangement joins TRBV5-5 to TRBJ1-4; 8 bases line up with TRBD1. Germline CDR1 is SGHKS and CDR2 is YYEKEE (reference sequence). This CDR3 spans 15 amino acids. The trim removed 5 bases at V and 3 bases at J, leaving 6 bases unmatched. Written as DNA, the CDR3 is TGTGCCAGCAGTAGGTCAGGGGGCTCTAATGAAAAACTGTTTTTT. It translates to CASSRSGGSNEKLFF.

The chain joins TRBV11-2 to TRBJ2-2; TRBD2 matches 9 bases. In germline, CDR1 is SGHAT, CDR2 FQNNGV. V gave up 11 bases and J gave up 1 base; unmatched junction bases: 14. This CDR3 is 17 amino acids long. This CDR3 is CACLAGVPNLNTGELFF. DNA of the CDR3: TGTGCCTGTTTAGCGGGAGTACCAAACCTGAACACCGGGGAGCTGTTTTTT.

The V call is TRBV28, the J call TRBJ2-7, with D tentatively TRBD2 (6 bases). Germline values: CDR1 MDHEN, CDR2 SYDVKM. The CDR3 loop spans 14 amino acids. Deletions cut 6 bases from V and 2 bases from J, with 14 bases between. This CDR3 is CASSRPLAAYEQYF. Here the CDR3 DNA reads TGTGCCAGCAGCCGACCTTTAGCGGCCTACGAGCAGTACTTC. Supplemented by reference TRBV28 and TRBJ2-7, the full variable domain reads DVKVTQSSRYLVKRTGEKVFLECVQDMDHENMFWYRQDPGLGLRLIYFSYDVKMKEKGDIPEGYSVSREKKERFSLILESASTNQTSMYLCASSRPLAAYEQYFGPGTRLTVT.

The table lists this clone with a count of one. The chain recombines TRBV19 with TRBJ1-2, with D possibly being TRBD1 (5 bases). CDR3 length: 14 residues. CDR1 LNHDA and CDR2 SQIVND come from the germline V gene (reference sequence). The V end was cut by 5 bases, the J end by 3 bases, with 13 bases between. Here the CDR3 reads CASSSSGAYYGYTF. CDR3 DNA sequence: TGTGCCAGTAGTTCCTCCGGGGCCTACTATGGCTACACCTTC.

This clone was seen a few times. This chain links TRBV6-5 with TRBJ1-4, with D tentatively TRBD1 (6 bases). The ends were cut back, 2 bases at V and 7 bases at J, with 11 bases in the middle. This CDR3 contains 14 residues. Germline assignment: CDR1 MNHEY and CDR2 SVGAGI. CDR3 sequence: CASSYDQGSEKLFF. CDR3 in DNA: TGTGCCAGCAGTTACGATCAGGGGAGTGAAAAACTGTTTTTT.

The chain joins TRBV4-1 to TRBJ2-7; TRBD2 aligns across 10 bases. The V gene end was trimmed by 3 bases and the J gene end by 6 bases; junction bases not matched to a gene: 2. Germline values: CDR1 MGHRA, CDR2 YSYEKL. The CDR3 spans 13 residues. The CDR3 DNA sequence: TGCGCCAGCAGCCAGCCTAGCGGGAGCGAGCAGTACTTC. Protein sequence: CASSQPSGSEQYF.

The V gene is TRBV6-5, the J gene TRBJ2-5; D is undetermined. The CDR3 has 13 residues. In germline, CDR1 is MNHEY, CDR2 SVGAGI. Trimming stripped 2 bases from V and 4 bases from J, with 8 bases between. This CDR3 reads CASSYSSRETQYF. The CDR3 DNA reads as TGTGCCAGCAGTTACAGCAGCCGAGAGACCCAGTACTTC.

The V call is TRBV30, the J call TRBJ2-7; D remains ambiguous. The ends were cut back, 3 bases at V and 3 bases at J, with 9 bases in the middle. Per germline, CDR1 GTSNPN and CDR2 SVGIG (reference sequence). There are 12 residues in the CDR3. CDR3 coding DNA: TGTGCCTGGAGCCCTACGGGCTACGAGCAGTACTTC. This translates into CAWSPTGYEQYF. Full variable domain (outside the CDR3, taken from reference TRBV30 and TRBJ2-7): SQTIHQWPATLVQPVGSPLSLECTVEGTSNPNLYWYRQAAGRGLQLLFYSVGIGQISSEVPQNLSASRPQDRQFILSSKKLLLSDSGFYLCAWSPTGYEQYFGPGTRLTVT.

The V call is TRBV2, the J call TRBJ2-4; TRBD2 matches 8 bases. CDR3 length: 13 amino acids. With V trimmed by 7 bases and J by 7 bases, 6 bases remained unmatched. The germline CDR1 and CDR2 sequences are SNHLY and FYNNEI. CDR3 in amino acids: CASKVASGNIQYF. The CDR3 DNA follows: TGTGCCAGCAAAGTAGCTAGCGGGAACATTCAGTACTTC. The full variable domain, completed using reference TRBV2 and TRBJ2-4, is EPEVTQTPSHQVTQMGQEVILRCVPISNHLYFYWYRQILGQKVEFLVSFYNNEISEKSEIFDDQFSVERPDGSNFTLKIRSTKLEDSAMYFCASKVASGNIQYFGAGTRLSVL.

This chain connects TRBV6-5 to TRBJ1-1, with a weak D call TRBD1 (6 bases). Trimming shortened V by 6 bases and J by 5 bases, and 16 bases separated the two germline ends. This CDR3 contains 14 residues. CDR1 and CDR2 (germline): MNHEY, SVGAGI. The CDR3 spells CASRKDQGYTEAFF. The CDR3 region has the DNA TGTGCCAGCAGAAAGGACCAGGGGTATACTGAAGCTTTCTTT.

The J gene is TRBJ2-7, the V gene TRBV9; no clear D gene. V gave up 0 bases and J gave up 3 bases, with 7 bases separating them. The CDR3 has 13 residues. Germline CDR1 and CDR2: SGDLS and YYNGEE. CDR3 sequence (DNA): TGTGCCAGCAGCGTAGGTGACAACTACGAGCAGTACTTC. Its translation is CASSVGDNYEQYF.